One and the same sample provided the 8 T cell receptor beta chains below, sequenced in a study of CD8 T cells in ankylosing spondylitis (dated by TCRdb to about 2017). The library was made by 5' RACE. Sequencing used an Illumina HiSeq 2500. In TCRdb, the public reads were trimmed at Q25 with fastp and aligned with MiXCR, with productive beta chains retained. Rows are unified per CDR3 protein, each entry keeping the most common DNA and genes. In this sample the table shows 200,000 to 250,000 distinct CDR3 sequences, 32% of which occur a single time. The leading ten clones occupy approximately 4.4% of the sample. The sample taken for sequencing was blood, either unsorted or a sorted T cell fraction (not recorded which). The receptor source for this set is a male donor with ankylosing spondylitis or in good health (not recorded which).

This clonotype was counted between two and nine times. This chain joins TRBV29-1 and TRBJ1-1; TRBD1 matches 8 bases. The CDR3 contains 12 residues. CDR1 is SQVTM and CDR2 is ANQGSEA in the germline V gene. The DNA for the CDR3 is TGCTGCGCAGGACAGGGGAACACTGAAGCTTTCTTT. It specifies CCAGQGNTEAFF.

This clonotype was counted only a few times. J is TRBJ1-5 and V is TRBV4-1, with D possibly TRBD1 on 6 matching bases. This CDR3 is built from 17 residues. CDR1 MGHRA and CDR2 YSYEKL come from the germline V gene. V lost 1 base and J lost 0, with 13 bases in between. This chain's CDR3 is CASSQARRGDSNQPQHF. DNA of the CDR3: TGCGCCAGCAGCCAAGCTCGGAGGGGGGATAGCAATCAGCCCCAGCATTTT.

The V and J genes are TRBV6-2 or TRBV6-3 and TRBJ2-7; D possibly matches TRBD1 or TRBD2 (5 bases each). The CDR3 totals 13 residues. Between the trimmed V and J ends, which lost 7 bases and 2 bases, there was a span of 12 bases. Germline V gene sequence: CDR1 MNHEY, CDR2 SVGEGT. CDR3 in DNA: TGTGCCAGCATCGGGACGGCGACCTACGAGCAGTACTTC. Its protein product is CASIGTATYEQYF.

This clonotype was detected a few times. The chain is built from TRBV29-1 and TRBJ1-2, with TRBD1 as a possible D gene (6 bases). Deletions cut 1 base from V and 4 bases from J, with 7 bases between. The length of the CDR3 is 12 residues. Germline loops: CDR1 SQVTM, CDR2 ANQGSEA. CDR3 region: CSVEVDSYGYTF. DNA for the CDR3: TGCAGCGTTGAAGTGGACAGCTATGGCTACACCTTC. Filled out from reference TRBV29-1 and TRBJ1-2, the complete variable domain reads SAVISQKPSRDICQRGTSLTIQCQVDSQVTMMFWYRQQPGQSLTLIATANQGSEATYESGFVIDKFPISRPNLTFSTLTVSNMSPEDSSIYLCSVEVDSYGYTFGSGTRLTVV.

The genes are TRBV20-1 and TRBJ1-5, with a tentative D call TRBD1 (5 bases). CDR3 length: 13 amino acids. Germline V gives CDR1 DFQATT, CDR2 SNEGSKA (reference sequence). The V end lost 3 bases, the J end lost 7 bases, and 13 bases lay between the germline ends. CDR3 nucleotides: TGCAGTGCTAGGAGGGGAAAGGGACAGCCCCAGCATTTT. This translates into CSARRGKGQPQHF.

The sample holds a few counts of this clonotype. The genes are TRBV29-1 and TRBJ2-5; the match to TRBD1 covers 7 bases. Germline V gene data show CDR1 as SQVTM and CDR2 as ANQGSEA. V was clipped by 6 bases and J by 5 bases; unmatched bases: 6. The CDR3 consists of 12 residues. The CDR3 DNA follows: TGCAGCGTACCGACAGGGACGGAGACCCAGTACTTC. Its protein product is CSVPTGTETQYF.

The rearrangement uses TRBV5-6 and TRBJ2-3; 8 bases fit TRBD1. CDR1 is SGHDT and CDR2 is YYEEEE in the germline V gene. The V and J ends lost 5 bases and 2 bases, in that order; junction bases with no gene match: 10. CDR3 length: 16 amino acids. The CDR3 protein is CASSFPGTGDTDTQYF. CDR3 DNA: TGTGCCAGCAGTTTTCCCGGGACAGGAGACACAGATACGCAGTATTTT.

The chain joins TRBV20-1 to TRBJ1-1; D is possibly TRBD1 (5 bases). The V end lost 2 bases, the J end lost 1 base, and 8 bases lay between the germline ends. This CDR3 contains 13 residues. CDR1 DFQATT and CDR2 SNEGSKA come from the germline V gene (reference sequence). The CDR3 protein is CSARSGANTEAFF. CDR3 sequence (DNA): TGCAGTGCTAGATCCGGGGCGAACACTGAAGCTTTCTTT.